This T cell receptor (beta chain) is drawn from a study of spatial heterogeneity in lung cancer. As for the study in general: From matched bulk RNA-seq came a T cell module score, which showed a strong correlation with TCR transcript counts in tumor regions.

Study conclusions and caveats: How many expanded intratumoral alpha and beta TCRs were present tracked the tumor mutation count, which was a count of nonsynonymous mutations.

Time point noted: sample taken at primary tumor resection. Samples were donated by 72 untreated early-stage non-small cell lung cancer patients. Sequencing covered unsorted whole RNA taken from tumor, nontumor lung or frozen PBMC. Each molecule of TCR cDNA was tagged with one unique molecular identifier. TCRdb called the 5' RACE reads again in MiXCR, with one record for every CDR3 protein. The sample includes some 6,900 distinct CDR3 sequences, around an eighth of them seen just once. V dropped 5 bases and J dropped 5; count of bases not matched to a gene: 8. This CDR3 spans 15 amino acids. Germline V gene lookup returns CDR1 DFQATT and CDR2 SNEGSKA (reference sequence). By sample share, this clonotype is medium-sized. Its antigen is unidentified. This beta chain is an off-target read within a library intended for alpha chains, so its frequency means little.

Source: lung tumor tissue, taken at surgery. V is TRBV20-1 and J is TRBJ2-1, with 11 bases matching TRBD2. The clonotype was recovered from a male donor with early-stage non-small cell lung cancer. In nucleotides, the CDR3 is TGCAGTGCTCTAATACTAGCGGGAGAAAACAATGAGCAGTTCTTC. Translating gives CSALILAGENNEQFF.